The T cell receptor (beta chain) under discussion was sequenced for a study of early T cells in non-severe SARS-CoV-2 infection. Across the study: RNA in bulk from unsorted whole blood was sequenced, and chains were unpaired.

Germline V gene sequence: CDR1 SGHTA, CDR2 FQGTGA. The CDR3 sequence is 12 residues long. The germline V and J ends were trimmed by 2 bases and 4 bases, with 4 bases remaining between them. On this clonotype itself: Antigen unknown.

Individual cDNA molecules were tagged with unique molecular identifiers. TCRdb used MiXCR to reprocess the 5' RACE reads, holding one entry per CDR3 protein. The profile shows roughly 86,000 distinct CDR3 sequences, about 15% of them singletons. Study outcomes and limitations: The VDJdb matching leaned toward anti-spike CD8 responses and overlooked private and CD4 specificities.

What was sequenced was whole blood. The sequence came from an adult who was a healthcare worker with PCR-confirmed SARS-CoV-2 infection or an uninfected control (not recorded which). The chain links TRBV7-3 to TRBJ2-3; D gene uncertain. The CDR3 reads CASSLYSDTQYF. CDR3 coding DNA: TGTGCCAGCAGCTTATACTCAGATACGCAGTATTTT.